These T cell receptor beta chains were read from a single sample in a study of cytomegalovirus exposure and HLA in healthy donors. The table came from immunoSEQ multiplex PCR; TCRdb's copy has only in-frame clones and leaves some out. The sample yields under 200,000 clones, roughly 84% seen once. The sequenced material came from PBMCs. The receptors were gathered from a boy aged 2-9 years in good health and CMV-seronegative. Each CDR3 is given with its conserved first and last residue. Fields, in order: clone size, V gene, J gene, D gene, CDR3 DNA, CDR3 protein. A D gene is named only where the DNA matches it firmly. The size of a clone is reported for some rows only, either as once, few or many, or as a class for expanded clones.

>-|TRBV28|TRBJ2-7|-
TGTGCCAGCAGTTTAGGGTCCCTGGACACTGCCTACGAGCAGTACTTC
CASSLGSLDTAYEQYF
>-|TRBV10-1|TRBJ2-3|-
TGCGCCAGCAGTGAGGGAGGGGATACGCAGTATTTT
CASSEGGDTQYF
>-|TRBV5-1|TRBJ2-7|TRBD1
TGCGCCAGCAGCCCTCGGACAGGGTTGGACGAGCAGTACTTC
CASSPRTGLDEQYF
>-|TRBV13|TRBJ2-7|-
TGTGCCAGCAGCTTAGTCGGCGACGGGATCTCCTACGAGCAGTACTTC
CASSLVGDGISYEQYF
>-|TRBV28|TRBJ2-2|-
TGTGCCAGCAGAACCCCCCGGGCACATCCGGGATACACCGGGGAGCTGTTTTTT
CASRTPRAHPGYTGELFF
>once|TRBV11-2|TRBJ2-5|TRBD1
TGTGCCAGCAGCGGTGGGACAGGGGTAGGGGAGACCCAGTACTTC
CASSGGTGVGETQYF
>-|TRBV6-5|TRBJ2-4|TRBD1
TGTGCCAGCAGTACAGGGGTCCTAAACATTCAGTACTTC
CASSTGVLNIQYF
>-|TRBV18|TRBJ1-2|-
TGTGCCAGCTCACCACCGTACAGGGTGGGTGACGGCTACACCTTC
CASSPPYRVGDGYTF
>-|TRBV5-1|TRBJ1-2|TRBD1
TGCGCCAGCAGCCGAGCAAGGGGGACAGGGGGCTCCCAGAGCGGCTACACCTTC
CASSRARGTGGSQSGYTF
>-|TRBV5-6|TRBJ2-3|-
TGTGCCAGCAGCTTCAACAGGGCGAGTGATACGCAGTATTTT
CASSFNRASDTQYF
>-|TRBV25-1|TRBJ2-7|-
TGTGCCAGCAGTCGGTACAGCCCACCCTACGAGCAGTACTTC
CASSRYSPPYEQYF
>-|TRBV28|TRBJ1-1|TRBD1
TGTGCCAGCAGTTCAACAGGGGGCGATTCAAACACTGAAGCTTTCTTT
CASSSTGGDSNTEAFF
>-|TRBV5-6|TRBJ1-1|TRBD1
TGTGCCAGCAGCTGGGGAACAGGGGGAAGCAGCACTGAAGCTTTCTTT
CASSWGTGGSSTEAFF
>-|TRBV5-1|TRBJ2-1|TRBD2
TGCGCCAGCAGCTTGGGGACTAGCGGCTACAATGAGCAGTTCTTC
CASSLGTSGYNEQFF
>-|TRBV7-6|TRBJ2-7|-
TGTGCCAGCAGCGGGCCCTCCGTCGAGCAGTACTTC
CASSGPSVEQYF
>once|TRBV5-3|TRBJ1-2|TRBD1
TGTGCCAGAAGAGGGGGGGACAGGACTAACTATGGCTACACCTTC
CARRGGDRTNYGYTF
>once|TRBV7-8|TRBJ1-1|-
TGTGCCAGCAGCGCCTTCCGGGGTGTAGCTGAAGCTTTCTTT
CASSAFRGVAEAFF
>-|TRBV6-8|TRBJ1-2|-
TGTGCCAGCACTTTAAGGAGTCACCCAGGGCTGTATGGCTACACCTTC
CASTLRSHPGLYGYTF